This T cell receptor beta chain came from a study of blood T cells in healthy people across ages. A second PCR of roughly 7 to 11 cycles used a sample-barcoded 5' primer and a J-beta primer mix. MiXCR, applied by TCRdb to the 5' RACE reads, yields one record per CDR3 protein. There are approximately 780,000 distinct CDR3 sequences in the sample; more than 25% occur only once, and around 3% lies in the top ten. CDR3 length: 16 amino acids. The germline CDR1 and CDR2 sequences are MNHNS and SASEGT. This same sample was also taken into another study, of T cells of mothers and their children.

The chain employs TRBV6-1 and TRBJ2-5, with 9 bases identical to TRBD1. The end of the DNA fits TRBJ2-1 better, so the J call may be wrong. This sequence originates from a boy between 10 and 17 years old in good health. Sequencing input: blood. The CDR3 nucleotides read TGTGCCAGCTCCAACCCCGGACAGGGGATGGGGGATGAGCAGTTCTTC. This translates into CASSNPGQGMGDEQFF.